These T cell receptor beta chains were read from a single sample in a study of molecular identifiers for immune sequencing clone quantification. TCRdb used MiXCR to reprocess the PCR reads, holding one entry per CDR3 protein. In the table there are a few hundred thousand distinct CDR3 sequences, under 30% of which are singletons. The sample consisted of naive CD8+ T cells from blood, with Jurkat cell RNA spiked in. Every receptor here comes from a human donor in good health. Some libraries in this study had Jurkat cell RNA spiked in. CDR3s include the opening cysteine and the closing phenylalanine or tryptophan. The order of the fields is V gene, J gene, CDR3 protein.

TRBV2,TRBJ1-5,CASSEDPGTATVQPQHF
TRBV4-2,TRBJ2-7,CASSQEGSRGRHYEQYF
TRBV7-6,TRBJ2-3,CASSLETVRRADTQYF
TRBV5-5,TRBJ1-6,CASSLPGEVGSPLHF
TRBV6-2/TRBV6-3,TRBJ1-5,CASSSGGWYQPQHF
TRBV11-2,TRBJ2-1,CASSPGGGPPYNEQFF
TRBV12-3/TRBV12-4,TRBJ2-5,CASSVFAEETQYF
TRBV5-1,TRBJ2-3,CASSTSGYSTDTQYF
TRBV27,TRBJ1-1,CASSLPVPHTEAFF
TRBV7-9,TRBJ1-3,CASSLGRNSGNTIYF
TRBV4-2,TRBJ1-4,CASSQERQATNEKLFF
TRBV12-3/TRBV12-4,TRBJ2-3,CASSFMRPTDTQYF
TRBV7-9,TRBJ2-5,CASSIGTGVETQYF
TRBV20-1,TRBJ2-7,CSAETDESYEQYF
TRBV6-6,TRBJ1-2,CASSTGPTLYGYTF
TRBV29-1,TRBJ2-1,CSVGGQGAYEQFF
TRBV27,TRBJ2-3,CASTHGPGDYQTDTQYF
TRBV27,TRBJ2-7,CASGRTGSYEQYF
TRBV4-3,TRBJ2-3,CASSQEGGGTDTQYF
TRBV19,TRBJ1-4,CASYQTGGTNEKLFF
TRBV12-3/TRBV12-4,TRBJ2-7,CASSFSGGRGEQYF
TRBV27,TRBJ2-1,CASSLPGLTPMFF
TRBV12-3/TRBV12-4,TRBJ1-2,CASSSSFMGLTYGYTF
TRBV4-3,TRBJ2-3,CASSLFLIGTEGDTQYF
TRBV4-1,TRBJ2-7,CASSQGLWSEQYF
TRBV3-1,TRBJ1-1,CASSPGTPDEAFF
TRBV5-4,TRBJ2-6,CASSWPPGQGYSGANVLTF
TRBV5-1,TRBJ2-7,CASSGYNSYEQYF
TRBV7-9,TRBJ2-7,CASSPSNPGIPLNEQYF